Shown below are 27 T cell receptor beta chains from a single sample sequenced in a study of T cells after yellow fever vaccination. TCRdb reanalysed the 5' RACE reads using MiXCR and keeps one entry per CDR3 protein. The sample lists hundreds of thousands of distinct CDR3 sequences, roughly 4% seen once, with 23% in the top ten. The sequencing used PBMCs, collected on the day of the yellow fever booster vaccination. Receptors were obtained from a man aged 18-30 years who received the YFV17D yellow fever vaccine.

Ten or more counts support this clonotype. The rearrangement uses TRBV18 and TRBJ2-7, with D possibly being TRBD1 (6 bases). CDR3 size: 15 residues. Trimming shortened V by 5 bases and J by 4 bases, and 18 bases separated the two germline ends. Germline V gene lookup returns CDR1 KGHSH and CDR2 LQKENI. CDR3 region: CASSSGGGAMYEQYF. The CDR3 coding sequence is TGTGCCAGCTCATCAGGTGGGGGCGCGATGTACGAGCAGTACTTC.

Turning to this clonotype: This may be a read error: a much more frequent sequence differs by one nucleotide. The rearrangement links TRBV6-1 to TRBJ2-5; D perhaps matches TRBD1 (5 bases). Germline V gene lookup returns CDR1 MNHNS and CDR2 SASEGT. Trimming left V 6 bases short and J 5 bases short, with 13 bases between. This CDR3 has 13 residues. In DNA form, the CDR3 reads TGTGCCAGCAGGGCGATGGGGCCTGAGACCCAGTACTTC. Translated: CASRAMGPETQYF.

This clonotype came up many times. This sequence joins TRBV28 and TRBJ2-1, with D unresolved. Germline values: CDR1 MDHEN, CDR2 SYDVKM. V was shortened by 5 bases and J by 3 bases, with 17 bases between the two germline ends. This CDR3 region has 16 residues. The CDR3 loop reads CASSRAWEVLYNEQFF. In DNA form, the CDR3 reads TGTGCCAGCAGTCGAGCTTGGGAAGTCCTCTACAATGAGCAGTTCTTC.

This clonotype was seen many times. This chain connects TRBV6-4 to TRBJ2-1, with TRBD1 matching over 8 bases. The CDR3 has 14 residues. The V and J ends lost 3 bases and 8 bases, in that order; junction bases with no gene match: 6. The germline V gene encodes CDR1 MRHNA and CDR2 SNTAGT. For the CDR3, the DNA is TGTGCCAGCAGTGAGACCCAGGGGGCGGATGAGCAGTTCTTC. This codes for CASSETQGADEQFF.

This clonotype showed up many times. The chain is built from TRBV5-5 and TRBJ1-1, with 9 bases that match TRBD1. Unmatched junction bases numbered 6, after V lost 7 bases and J lost 5 bases. The CDR3 runs 13 residues. The germline V gene encodes CDR1 SGHKS and CDR2 YYEKEE (reference sequence). CDR3 coding DNA: TGTGCCAGCTTTCCCGGGACAGGGACTGAAGCTTTCTTT. Translated: CASFPGTGTEAFF.

This clonotype was found many times. The chain has TRBV4-3 and TRBJ2-3, with 8 nucleotides matching TRBD1. V was pared by 0 bases and J by 4 bases, with 6 bases of the junction left unmatched. This CDR3 spans 16 amino acids. From germline, CDR1 is LGHNA and CDR2 YSLEER. For the CDR3, the DNA is TGCGCCAGCAGCCAAGATCTAGGACAGGGATCAGATACGCAGTATTTT. Translated: CASSQDLGQGSDTQYF.

In its sample, this clonotype was seen many times. CDR3 bases: TGCGCCAGCAGTGGGGGGTGGGACGAGCAGTACTTC. Residues: CASSGGWDEQYF. The J gene is TRBJ2-7, the V gene TRBV10-2; D could derive from TRBD1 or TRBD2 (5 bases each). V was clipped by 4 bases and J by 5 bases, with 9 bases between them. The germline gives CDR1 WSHSY, CDR2 SAAADI. The CDR3 runs to 12 residues.

Only a few counts were recorded for this clonotype. V is TRBV4-3 and J is TRBJ1-1; D call uncertain. CDR3 length: 12 amino acids. The V end was cut by 0 bases, the J end by 11 bases, with 10 bases between. In germline, CDR1 is LGHNA, CDR2 YSLEER. In DNA, the CDR3 is TGCGCCAGCAGCCAAGATACCCATCGGGCTTTCTTT. Its protein is CASSQDTHRAFF.

This clonotype was seen repeatedly, ten times or more. This CDR3 reads CAVLRTGYGYTF. In DNA form, the CDR3 reads TGTGCCGTACTCCGGACAGGGTATGGCTACACCTTC. The chain carries TRBV6-2 or TRBV6-3 and TRBJ1-2; TRBD1 agrees at 8 bases. The germline V gene has CDR1 MNHEY and CDR2 SVGEGT. The CDR3 totals 12 residues. V shed 11 bases and J 5 bases; nucleotides not matched to a gene: 7.

This chain links TRBV29-1 with TRBJ2-7; possible D gene TRBD1, 6 bases. The CDR3 has 12 residues. V lost 6 bases and J lost 5, with 14 bases in between. Germline-derived CDR1 and CDR2 are SQVTM and ANQGSEA. The CDR3 DNA follows: TGCAGCGTCGCACAGGGTATCGACGAGCAGTACTTC. This gives the protein CSVAQGIDEQYF.

This clonotype appeared many times. This chain uses TRBV27 with TRBJ2-2; D is uncertain. There are 15 residues in the CDR3. The V end was cut by 2 bases, the J end by 5 bases, with 12 bases between. Germline values: CDR1 MNHEY, CDR2 SMNVEV (reference sequence). CDR3 amino acids: CASSLMSVGTGELFF. In DNA form, the CDR3 reads TGTGCCAGCAGTTTAATGTCGGTAGGGACCGGGGAGCTGTTTTTT.

This clonotype was seen repeatedly, ten times or more. The chain has TRBV5-1 and TRBJ2-7; 14 positions match TRBD2. J gave up 6 bases and V 7 bases, and 6 bases lay outside the gene matches. This CDR3 has 14 residues. Germline-derived CDR1 and CDR2 are SGHRS and YFSETQ. CDR3 nucleotide sequence: TGCGCCAGCCGAACCGGACTAGCGGGGGGCGAGCAGTACTTC. This encodes CASRTGLAGGEQYF.

This clonotype was recorded many times. The rearrangement uses TRBV7-2 and TRBJ1-1; D is unresolved. The germline gives CDR1 SGHTA, CDR2 FQGNSA. The V and J ends lost 2 bases and 1 base respectively, with 8 bases between them. The CDR3 has 14 amino acids. The CDR3 region has the DNA TGTGCCAGCAGCTTAAGGGCCCAGAACACTGAAGCTTTCTTT. Residues: CASSLRAQNTEAFF.

This clonotype was counted ten times or more. This chain links TRBV5-1 with TRBJ2-2, with D perhaps assigned TRBD1 or TRBD2 (5 bases each). The V gene's germline CDR1 is SGHRS and CDR2 YFSETQ. There are 17 residues in the CDR3. The V gene lost 4 bases and the J gene lost 1 base, with 17 bases spanning the gap. CDR3 DNA sequence: TGCGCCAGCAGCATAAACGCCGGGACCATGAACACCGGGGAGCTGTTTTTT. Protein sequence: CASSINAGTMNTGELFF.

This clonotype was picked up many times. The germline gene is not matched at one end of the junction; a read error may be the cause. The rearrangement uses TRBV7-2 and TRBJ2-4, with D perhaps TRBD2 (6 bases). The CDR3 spans 13 residues. Germline CDR1 and CDR2: SGHTA and FQGNSA. The CDR3 bases are TGTGCCAGCAGCTTAGAGGGAGCGGGTCGTGAGGACTTC. Protein product: CASSLEGAGREDF. Full variable domain (remainder filled in from reference TRBV7-2 and TRBJ2-4): GAGVSQSPSNKVTEKGKDVELRCDPISGHTALYWYRQSLGQGLEFLIYFQGNSAPDKSGLPSDRFSAERTGGSVSTLTIQRTQQEDSAVYLCASSLEGAGREDFGAGTRLSVL.

This rearrangement joins TRBV5-4 to TRBJ1-2; 10 bases are a match to TRBD1. The junction had 7 bases not matched to a gene; V was cut back by 4 bases and J by 4 bases. The CDR3 loop spans 15 amino acids. CDR1 SGHNT and CDR2 YYREEE come from the germline V gene (reference sequence). CDR3 coding DNA: TGTGCCAGCAGCCCCAAGGGGACAGGGGCCTATGGCTACACCTTC. Its translation is CASSPKGTGAYGYTF.

The sample holds many counts of this clonotype. The V and J genes are TRBV6-5 and TRBJ1-1, with D uncertain. The ends were cut back, 0 bases at V and 3 bases at J, with 11 bases in the middle. The CDR3 has 15 residues. The V gene's germline CDR1 is MNHEY and CDR2 SVGAGI. CDR3 region: CASSYSIFGDTEAFF. CDR3 DNA: TGTGCCAGCAGTTACTCGATATTTGGGGACACTGAAGCTTTCTTT.

This clonotype came up many times. J is TRBJ2-3 and V is TRBV24-1, with D possibly being TRBD1 (5 bases). Trimming took off 4 bases at V and 5 bases at J, with 18 bases between the two ends. Germline V CDR1 and CDR2: KGHDR, SFDVKD. The length of the CDR3 is 16 residues. The CDR3 DNA reads as TGTGCCACCAGTGACCCTGTCAGGCAGGGCAGAGATACGCAGTATTTT. This translates into CATSDPVRQGRDTQYF.

The table lists this clonotype with many counts. The chain uses TRBV20-1 and TRBJ2-7; D ambiguous. Germline assignment: CDR1 DFQATT and CDR2 SNEGSKA (reference sequence). Trimming took off 3 bases at V and 6 bases at J, with 9 bases between the two ends. The CDR3 totals 11 residues. The CDR3, as DNA: TGCAGTGCTAGTGGATCCGCCGAGCAGTACTTC. It is translated as CSASGSAEQYF.

In this sample, this clonotype turned up many times. The gene calls are TRBV5-6 and TRBJ2-2; 9 positions match TRBD2. The germline V gene encodes CDR1 SGHDT and CDR2 YYEEEE. V lost 7 bases and J lost 6; bases outside the gene matches: 4. CDR3 length: 13 residues. DNA of the CDR3: TGTGCCAGCCGTCTAGCGGGGCCCGGGGAGCTGTTTTTT. Translating gives CASRLAGPGELFF. The variable domain in full, completed from reference TRBV5-6 and TRBJ2-2, reads DAGVTQSPTHLIKTRGQQVTLRCSPKSGHDTVSWYQQALGQGPQFIFQYYEEEERQRGNFPDRFSGHQFPNYSSELNVNALLLGDSALYLCASRLAGPGELFFGEGSRLTVL.

This clonotype occurred many times. The J gene is TRBJ2-2, the V gene TRBV4-2, with D hard to call. Germline V lookup: CDR1 LGHNA, CDR2 YNFKEQ. V was pared by 3 bases and J by 4 bases, with 18 bases between. There are 17 residues in the CDR3. The CDR3, as DNA: TGTGCCAGCAGCCATTCGCCGTGGGTCTCCCCCACCGGGGAGCTGTTTTTT. Amino acids: CASSHSPWVSPTGELFF.

The table lists this clonotype with many counts. This chain uses TRBV29-1 with TRBJ2-3, with D maybe TRBD2 (5 bases). Between the trimmed V and J ends, which lost 1 base and 5 bases, there was a span of 10 bases. CDR1 SQVTM and CDR2 ANQGSEA come from the germline V gene. The CDR3 contains 13 residues. The CDR3 is CSVEVSGGDTQYF. As DNA, the CDR3 is TGCAGCGTTGAAGTCAGCGGCGGAGATACGCAGTATTTT.

The table lists this clonotype with a few counts. The J gene is TRBJ2-7, the V gene TRBV7-2; the match to TRBD2 covers 10 bases. This CDR3 is built from 16 residues. V dropped 4 bases and J dropped 3; count of bases not matched to a gene: 9. The germline CDR1 and CDR2 sequences are SGHTA and FQGNSA. In nucleotides, the CDR3 is TGTGCCAGCAGCTCCTTAGCGGGGGGCTGGGACTACGAGCAGTACTTC. It codes for CASSSLAGGWDYEQYF.

This clonotype has ten or more counts. This chain connects TRBV5-6 to TRBJ1-1; D might be TRBD1 (5 bases). Germline V gives CDR1 SGHDT, CDR2 YYEEEE. Trimming removed 4 bases at V and 8 bases at J, with 24 bases between. CDR3 length equals 16 residues. The CDR3 is CASSPWPAGQTFEAFF. For the CDR3, the DNA is TGTGCCAGCAGCCCTTGGCCGGCAGGGCAGACTTTCGAAGCTTTCTTT.

This clonotype was seen many times. The V and J genes are TRBV5-5 and TRBJ1-2; D gene ambiguous. Germline V gives CDR1 SGHKS, CDR2 YYEKEE (reference sequence). The length of the CDR3 is 15 residues. Trimming left V 4 bases short and J 5 bases short, with 18 bases between. The CDR3 here is CASSPRALIGYGYTF. CDR3 bases: TGTGCCAGCAGCCCACGGGCCCTTATCGGGTATGGCTACACCTTC.

CDR3 coding DNA: TGTGCCAGCAGCTTAGGTACAAGTCGAGAATCTAACTATGGCTACACCTTC. This codes for CASSLGTSRESNYGYTF. This chain links TRBV7-8 with TRBJ1-2; D is ambiguous. The germline V and J ends were trimmed by 1 base and 0 bases, with 15 bases remaining between them. Per germline, CDR1 SGHVS and CDR2 FQNEAQ. This CDR3 has 17 residues.

The table lists this clonotype with many counts. V gene TRBV9 combines with J gene TRBJ2-2, with TRBD2 matching over 8 bases. The V gene's germline CDR1 is SGDLS and CDR2 YYNGEE. The CDR3 length is 17 residues. V shed 0 bases, J shed 3 bases, and the junction held 7 bases outside the gene matches. CDR3 sequence (DNA): TGTGCCAGCAGCGTAGAGGCGGGAGGACGCTACACCGGGGAGCTGTTTTTT. This codes for CASSVEAGGRYTGELFF.